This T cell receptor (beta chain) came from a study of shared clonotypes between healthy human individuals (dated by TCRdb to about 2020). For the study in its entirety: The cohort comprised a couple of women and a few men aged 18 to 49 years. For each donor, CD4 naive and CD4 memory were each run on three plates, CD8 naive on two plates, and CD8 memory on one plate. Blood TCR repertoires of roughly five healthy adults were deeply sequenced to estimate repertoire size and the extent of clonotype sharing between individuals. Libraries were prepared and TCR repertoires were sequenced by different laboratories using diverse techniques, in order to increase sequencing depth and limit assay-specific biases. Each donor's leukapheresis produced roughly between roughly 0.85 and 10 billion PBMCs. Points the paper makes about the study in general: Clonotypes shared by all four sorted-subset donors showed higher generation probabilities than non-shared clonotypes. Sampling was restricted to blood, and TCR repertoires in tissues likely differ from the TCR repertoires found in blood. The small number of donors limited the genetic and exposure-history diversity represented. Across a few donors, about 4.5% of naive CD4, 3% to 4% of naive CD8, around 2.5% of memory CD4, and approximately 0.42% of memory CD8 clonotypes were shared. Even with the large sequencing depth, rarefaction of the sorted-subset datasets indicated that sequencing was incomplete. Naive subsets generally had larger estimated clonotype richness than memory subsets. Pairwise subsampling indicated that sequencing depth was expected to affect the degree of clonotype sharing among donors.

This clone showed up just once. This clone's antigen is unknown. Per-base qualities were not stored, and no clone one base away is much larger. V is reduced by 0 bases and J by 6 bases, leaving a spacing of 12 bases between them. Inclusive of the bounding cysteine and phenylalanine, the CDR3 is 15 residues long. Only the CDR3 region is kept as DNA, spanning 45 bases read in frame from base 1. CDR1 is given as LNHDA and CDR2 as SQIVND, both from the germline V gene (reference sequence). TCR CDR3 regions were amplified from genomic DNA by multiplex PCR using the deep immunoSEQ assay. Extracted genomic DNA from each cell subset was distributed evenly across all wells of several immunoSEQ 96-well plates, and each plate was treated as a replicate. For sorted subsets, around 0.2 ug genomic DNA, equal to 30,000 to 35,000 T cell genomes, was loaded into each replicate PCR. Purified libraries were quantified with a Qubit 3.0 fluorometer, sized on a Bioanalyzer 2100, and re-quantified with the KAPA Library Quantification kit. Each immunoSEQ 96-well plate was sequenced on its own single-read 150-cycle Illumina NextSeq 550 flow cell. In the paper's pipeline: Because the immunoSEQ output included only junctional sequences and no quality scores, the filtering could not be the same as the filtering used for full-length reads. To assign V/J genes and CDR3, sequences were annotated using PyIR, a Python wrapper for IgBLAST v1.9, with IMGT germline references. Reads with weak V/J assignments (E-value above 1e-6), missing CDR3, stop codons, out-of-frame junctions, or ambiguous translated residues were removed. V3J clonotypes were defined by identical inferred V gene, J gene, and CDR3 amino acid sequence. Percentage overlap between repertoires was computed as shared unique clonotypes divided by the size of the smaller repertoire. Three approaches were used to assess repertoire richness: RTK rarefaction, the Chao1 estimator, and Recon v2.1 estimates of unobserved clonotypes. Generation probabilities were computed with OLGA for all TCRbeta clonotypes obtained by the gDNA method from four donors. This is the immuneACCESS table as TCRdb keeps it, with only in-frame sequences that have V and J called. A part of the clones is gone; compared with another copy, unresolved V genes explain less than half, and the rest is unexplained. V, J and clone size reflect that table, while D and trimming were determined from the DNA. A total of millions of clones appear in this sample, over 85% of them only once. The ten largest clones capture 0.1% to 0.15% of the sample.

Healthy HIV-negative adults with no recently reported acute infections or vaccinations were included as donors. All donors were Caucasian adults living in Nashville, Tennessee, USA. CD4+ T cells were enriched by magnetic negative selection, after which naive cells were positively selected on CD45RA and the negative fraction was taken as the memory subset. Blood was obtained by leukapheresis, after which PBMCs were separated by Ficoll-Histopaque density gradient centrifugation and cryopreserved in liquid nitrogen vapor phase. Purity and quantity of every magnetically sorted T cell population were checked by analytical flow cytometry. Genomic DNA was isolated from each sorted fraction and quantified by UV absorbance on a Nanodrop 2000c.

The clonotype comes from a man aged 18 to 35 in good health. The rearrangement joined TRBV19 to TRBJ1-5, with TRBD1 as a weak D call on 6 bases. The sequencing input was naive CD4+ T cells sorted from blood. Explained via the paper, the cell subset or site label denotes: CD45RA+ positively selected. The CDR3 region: CASSIDSDRGQPQHF. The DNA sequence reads TGTGCCAGTAGTATAGATTCGGACAGAGGTCAGCCCCAGCATTTT.